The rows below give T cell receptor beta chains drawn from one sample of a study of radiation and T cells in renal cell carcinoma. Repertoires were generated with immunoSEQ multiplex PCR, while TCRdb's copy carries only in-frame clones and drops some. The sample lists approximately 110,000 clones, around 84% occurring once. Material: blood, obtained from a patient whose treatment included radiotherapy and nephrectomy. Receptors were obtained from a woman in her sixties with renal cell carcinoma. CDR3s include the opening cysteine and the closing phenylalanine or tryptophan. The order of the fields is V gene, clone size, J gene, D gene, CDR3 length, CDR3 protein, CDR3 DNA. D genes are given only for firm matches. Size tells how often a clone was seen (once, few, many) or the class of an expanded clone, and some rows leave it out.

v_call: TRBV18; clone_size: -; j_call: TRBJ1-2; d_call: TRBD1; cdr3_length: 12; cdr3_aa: CASSLTDRGNTF; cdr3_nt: TGTGCCAGCTCACTGACAGACAGGGGGAACACCTTC
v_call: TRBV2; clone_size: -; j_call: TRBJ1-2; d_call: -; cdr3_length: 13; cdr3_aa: CASSTGALYGYTF; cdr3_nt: TGTGCCAGCAGCACAGGAGCACTTTATGGCTACACCTTC
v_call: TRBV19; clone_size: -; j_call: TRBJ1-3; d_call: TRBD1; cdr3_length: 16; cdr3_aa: CASSSGTGGSGNTIYF; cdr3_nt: TGTGCCAGTAGCTCCGGGACAGGGGGCTCTGGAAACACCATATATTTT
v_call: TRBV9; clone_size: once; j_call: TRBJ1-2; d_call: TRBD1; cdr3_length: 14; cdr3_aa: CASSEWDRGDGYTF; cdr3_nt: TGTGCCAGCAGCGAATGGGACAGGGGGGATGGCTACACCTTC
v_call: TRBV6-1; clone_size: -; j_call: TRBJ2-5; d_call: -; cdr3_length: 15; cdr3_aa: CASSEAGGPWETQYF; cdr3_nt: TGTGCCAGCAGTGAAGCGGGGGGGCCCTGGGAGACCCAGTACTTC
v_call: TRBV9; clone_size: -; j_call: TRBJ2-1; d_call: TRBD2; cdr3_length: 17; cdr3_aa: CASSVLSGTSGRNEQFF; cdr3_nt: TGTGCCAGCAGCGTACTTTCCGGGACTAGCGGGAGGAATGAGCAGTTCTTC
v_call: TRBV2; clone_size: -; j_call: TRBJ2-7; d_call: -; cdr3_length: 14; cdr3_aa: CASSDRYATYEQYF; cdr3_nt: TGTGCCAGCAGTGATAGGTATGCGACCTACGAGCAGTACTTC
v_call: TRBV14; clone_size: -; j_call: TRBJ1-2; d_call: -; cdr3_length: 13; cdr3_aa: CASSLGLNYGYTF; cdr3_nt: TGTGCCAGCAGCCTGGGACTGAACTATGGCTACACCTTC
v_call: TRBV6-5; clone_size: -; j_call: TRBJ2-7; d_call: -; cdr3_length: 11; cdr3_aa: CASSSLSEQYF; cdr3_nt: TGTGCCAGCAGTTCTCTCTCAGAGCAGTACTTC
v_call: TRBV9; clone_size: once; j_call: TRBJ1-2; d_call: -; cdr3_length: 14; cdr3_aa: CASSTLDRNYGYTF; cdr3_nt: TGTGCCAGCAGCACCCTTGACAGGAACTATGGCTACACCTTC
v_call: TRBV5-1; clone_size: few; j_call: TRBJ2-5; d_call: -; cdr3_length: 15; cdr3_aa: CASSLDVGREETQYF; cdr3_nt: TGCGCCAGCAGCTTGGATGTGGGTCGGGAAGAGACCCAGTACTTC